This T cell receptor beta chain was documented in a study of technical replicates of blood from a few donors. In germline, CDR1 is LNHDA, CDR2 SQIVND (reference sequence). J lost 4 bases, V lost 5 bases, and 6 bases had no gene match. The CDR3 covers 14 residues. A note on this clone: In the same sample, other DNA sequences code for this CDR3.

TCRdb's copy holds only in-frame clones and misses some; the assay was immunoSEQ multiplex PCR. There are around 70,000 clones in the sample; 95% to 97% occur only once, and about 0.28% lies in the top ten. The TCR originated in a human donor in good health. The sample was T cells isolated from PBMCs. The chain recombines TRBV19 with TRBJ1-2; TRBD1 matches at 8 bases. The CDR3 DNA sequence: TGTGCCAGTAGTCGACAGGGGAGTAGCTATGGCTACACCTTC. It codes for CASSRQGSSYGYTF.